This TCR beta chain emerged from a study of response to subunit inactivated influenza vaccine. Trimming left V 4 bases short and J 0 bases short, with 4 bases between. This CDR3 has 12 amino acids. This clonotype was seen repeatedly, ten times or more. TCRdb reprocessed the RT-PCR reads via MiXCR and lists one record per CDR3 protein. The sample consists of over 400,000 distinct CDR3 sequences, roughly 13% of them appearing once. The specimen comprised PBMCs from blood, sampled roughly 6 weeks after vaccination. This receptor was obtained from a man aged 45-60 years who received an inactivated influenza vaccine. The chain combines TRBV12-3 or TRBV12-4 with TRBJ2-7; unclear D gene. The CDR3 protein is CASSSPSYEQYF. The CDR3 coding sequence is TGTGCCAGCAGTTCTCCCTCCTACGAGCAGTACTTC.